What follows is one T cell receptor beta chain and its context. Antigen unknown. This sample was taken from a study of siplizumab effects on memory and regulatory T cells. TCRdb keeps only in-frame clones here, not all; method: immunoSEQ multiplex PCR. The table shows about 100,000 clones, with about 90% occurring only once. CDR3 length: 12 residues. CDR1 is LNHDA, CDR2 SQIVND, per germline (reference sequence). Trimming took 1 base from V and 8 from J, leaving 7 bases between them. Regarding the study as a whole: In roughly 75-95% of proliferating CD4+ or CD8+ clones, a naive or memory phenotype could not be assigned. Naive T cells were seemingly more diverse than memory cells, and major contributions to the alloresponse seemed to be made by them. Alloreactive sequences whose origin lay in unstimulated CD4+ memory cells were significantly reduced by siplizumab.

This sequence originates from a human donor in good health. This rearrangement joins TRBV19 to TRBJ2-3, with D hard to call. Sequencing was done on a sample of Tregs sorted from blood. Written as DNA, the CDR3 is TGTGCCAGTAGTATAGCCGAGTCTACGCAGTATTTT. This codes for CASSIAESTQYF. The variable domain in full, completed from reference TRBV19 and TRBJ2-3, reads DGGITQSPKYLFRKEGQNVTLSCEQNLNHDAMYWYRQDPGQGLRLIYYSQIVNDFQKGDIAEGYSVSREKKESFPLTVTSAQKNPTAFYLCASSIAESTQYFGPGTRLTVL.